The TCR beta chain described here comes from a study of blood T cell repertoires in COVID-19. Study-level information: The study drew acute and convalescent COVID-19 samples from the United States, Italy and Spain. Nucleic acid was either cDNA or gDNA, and it came from T cells, B-cell-depleted T cells, or PBMCs.

Methods used by the authors: Cell counts per sample came from amplifying reference gene primers. Using immunoSEQ multiplex PCR, the repertoire was profiled, and TCRdb retains in-frame clones only, with some absent. That table furnishes V, J and clone size, whereas the DNA furnished D and trimming. In the table there are about 500,000 clones, 85% to 90% of which are singletons. Seattle patient enrollment occurred during active infection, with longitudinal follow-up thereafter. The CDR3 extends over 18 amino acids. Germline V lookup: CDR1 MNHNS, CDR2 SASEGT. Trimming at V came to 2 bases and at J to 3 bases, leaving 10 bases not matched to a gene.

This chain connects TRBV6-1 to TRBJ2-5, with 12 positions matching TRBD2. The specimen was peripheral blood. This clonotype was sampled from a woman aged 45-59 years with COVID-19, enrolled during active disease. CDR3 residues: CASSESVPLAGGKETQYF. CDR3 nucleotides: TGTGCCAGCAGTGAATCGGTTCCGCTAGCGGGGGGGAAAGAGACCCAGTACTTC.